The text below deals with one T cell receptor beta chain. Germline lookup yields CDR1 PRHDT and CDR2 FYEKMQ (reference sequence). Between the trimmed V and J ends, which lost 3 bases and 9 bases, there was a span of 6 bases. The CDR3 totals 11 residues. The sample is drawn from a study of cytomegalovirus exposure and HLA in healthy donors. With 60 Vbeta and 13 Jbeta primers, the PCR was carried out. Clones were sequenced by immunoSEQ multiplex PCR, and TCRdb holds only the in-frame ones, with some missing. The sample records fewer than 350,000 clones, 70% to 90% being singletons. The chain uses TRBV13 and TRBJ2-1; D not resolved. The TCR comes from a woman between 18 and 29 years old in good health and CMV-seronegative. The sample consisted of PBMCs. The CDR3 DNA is TGTGCCAGCAGCTTTCTAGGTGAGCAGTTCTTC. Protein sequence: CASSFLGEQFF.